A selection of T cell receptor beta chains follows, all from one sample in a study of cytomegalovirus exposure and HLA in healthy donors. The table came from immunoSEQ multiplex PCR; TCRdb's copy has only in-frame clones and leaves some out. The table lists 150,000 to 200,000 clones, 80% to 85% of them singletons. Sequencing was performed on PBMCs. The receptors come from a woman in her 30s in good health and CMV-seronegative. CDR3s leave out the opening cysteine and the closing phenylalanine or tryptophan. Fields, in order: V gene, CDR3 protein.

V: TRBV5-4
CDR3: ASSPDRRSTDTQY

V: TRBV30
CDR3: AWRAPGILDEQF

V: TRBV5-1
CDR3: ASSLAGTGEETQY

V: TRBV6-1
CDR3: ASSDQRWGSNQPQH

V: TRBV12-5
CDR3: ASGDPQGANTGELF

V: TRBV9
CDR3: ASSVGPGQGDTGELF

V: TRBV18
CDR3: ASSPLAVQETQY

V: TRBV6-5
CDR3: ASSYRQGHEQY

V: TRBV30
CDR3: AWTKGQGALGGYT

V: TRBV7-8
CDR3: ASSLARRGRGYNEQF

V: TRBV5-1
CDR3: ASSLNRGGELF

V: TRBV19
CDR3: ASSPSQGFVYGYT

V: TRBV18
CDR3: ASSPLSGGSDEQY

V: TRBV5-5
CDR3: ASSLLPSHYEQY

V: TRBV20-1
CDR3: SVDLAGGYT

V: TRBV6-5
CDR3: ASSLQGALNTEAF

V: TRBV19
CDR3: ASRDTGLSETQY